The T cell receptor (beta chain) described here comes from a study of blood T cells in healthy people across ages (dated by TCRdb to the mid-2010s). For context, the study as a whole: In model experiments, template switching captured roughly one uniquely barcoded TCR beta cDNA molecule for every two T cells. Two additional independent replicas of 1 million unique cDNA reads from the same blood draw were analyzed for two donors (one aged 18 to 30 and one aged 80 or older). The study measured age-related changes in TCR beta repertoire diversity using deep sequencing normalized with unique cDNA molecular identifiers. To avoid experimental bias, donors of different ages were distributed randomly across sequencing lanes. Donors were grouped into four age groups: young (average roughly 17 years), middle-aged (approximately 41), aged (around 66) and long-lived (approximately 75).

Measured from the cysteine to the phenylalanine, the CDR3 is 15 residues long. Only the CDR3 portion is preserved as DNA: 45 bases, with reading frame beginning at the first base. The germline V gene (reference sequence) gives CDR1 as PRHDT and CDR2 as FYEKMQ. A note on this clonotype: Its recognized antigen is unknown. At one boundary the junction diverges from the germline segment, which might be a read error.

Library creation used 5' RACE. Sequencing instrument: Illumina HiSeq 2500. A second PCR of roughly 6 to 12 cycles was performed with a sample-barcoded 5' primer and a J-beta primer mix. A template-switch 5' adaptor carrying 12 random nucleotides introduced a unique molecular identifier onto each TCR beta cDNA molecule. Each sample yielded at least 2.5 million CDR3-containing paired-end reads. The Mint cDNA synthesis kit, primed by a TRBC-specific oligonucleotide, was used to synthesize first-strand cDNA from all RNA. Following uracil-DNA glycosylase treatment, a first 18-cycle PCR with universal primers M1SS and BC2_uni_R was performed on all cDNA. In the authors' own workflow: For normalization, 1 million high-quality reads, each with a distinct molecular identifier, were randomly selected from each sample. Reads sharing molecular identifiers were discarded rather than binned into consensus sequences. CDR3 identification, clonotype clustering and error correction used MiTCR with a Q25 quality threshold and the strictest error-elimination algorithm. A nonparametric unseen species model using Euler transformation provided a lower-bound estimate of total TCR beta diversity. TCRdb passed the public sequencing reads through fastp at Q25 and MiXCR, retaining productive beta sequences. CDR3 protein duplicates are merged, each entry listing the most common genes and DNA. These V and J calls rely on TCRdb rather than the paper's analysis. This sample gives about 1.1 million distinct CDR3 sequences in total; more than 30% of them show up just once. Around 12% of the sample comes from the top ten.

General study outcomes and caveats: The CMV infection status of donors was not known, potentially confounding age-related changes in expanded clonotypes. Estimates of total diversity based on one million sequenced T cells were regarded as lower bounds and as underestimates. Observed TCR beta diversity per million T cells fell roughly linearly with age, and a significant reduction was already apparent by age approximately 40. A strong correlation was found between observed TCR beta diversity and the percentage of naive T cells measured by flow cytometry. Since profiling was done on bulk unsorted PBMCs, naive and antigen-experienced compartments could not be conclusively compared. Compared with the aged group, more naive CD4+ T cells, fewer expanded clones and increased TCR diversity were shown by the long-lived group, suggesting age selection.

The donors were some 39 Caucasian individuals from Russia, aged 6 to 90 years, who were systemically healthy. Each donor gave 9.5 to 10 milliliters of peripheral blood, drawn into EDTA-treated Vacutainer tubes. Ficoll-Paque density-gradient centrifugation was used to isolate PBMCs, with at least 6.5 million per sample. Total RNA, at least 6 micrograms per sample, was extracted from PBMCs with Trizol reagent. For every donor, an aliquot of PBMCs went through flow cytometry to measure the percentages of naive CD45RAhigh/CD27high T cells. The source material was blood. The chain employs TRBV13 and TRBJ2-3, with no confident D gene call. The receptor comes from a young man in good health. The sequenced DNA: TGTACCAGCAGCTCGCCGAGAACTAGCACAGATACGCAGTATTTT. Its translation reads: CTSSSPRTSTDTQYF.